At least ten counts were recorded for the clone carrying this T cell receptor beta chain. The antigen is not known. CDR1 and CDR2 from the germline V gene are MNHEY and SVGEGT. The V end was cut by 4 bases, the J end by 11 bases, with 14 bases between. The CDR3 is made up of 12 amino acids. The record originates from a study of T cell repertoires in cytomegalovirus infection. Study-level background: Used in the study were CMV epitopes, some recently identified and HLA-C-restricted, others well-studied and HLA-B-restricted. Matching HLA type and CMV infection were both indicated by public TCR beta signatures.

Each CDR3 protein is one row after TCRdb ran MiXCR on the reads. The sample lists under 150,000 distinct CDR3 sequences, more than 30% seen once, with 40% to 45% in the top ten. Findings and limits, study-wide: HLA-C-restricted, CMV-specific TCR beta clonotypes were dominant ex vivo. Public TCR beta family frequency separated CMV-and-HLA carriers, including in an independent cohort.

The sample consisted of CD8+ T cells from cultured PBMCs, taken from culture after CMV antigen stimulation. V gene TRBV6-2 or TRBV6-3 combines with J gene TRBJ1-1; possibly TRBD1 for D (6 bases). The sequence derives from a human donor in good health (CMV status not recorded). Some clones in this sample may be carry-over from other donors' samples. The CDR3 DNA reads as TGTGCCAGCAGTTCAAGGTCAGGGGACGCTTTCTTT. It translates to CASSSRSGDAFF.